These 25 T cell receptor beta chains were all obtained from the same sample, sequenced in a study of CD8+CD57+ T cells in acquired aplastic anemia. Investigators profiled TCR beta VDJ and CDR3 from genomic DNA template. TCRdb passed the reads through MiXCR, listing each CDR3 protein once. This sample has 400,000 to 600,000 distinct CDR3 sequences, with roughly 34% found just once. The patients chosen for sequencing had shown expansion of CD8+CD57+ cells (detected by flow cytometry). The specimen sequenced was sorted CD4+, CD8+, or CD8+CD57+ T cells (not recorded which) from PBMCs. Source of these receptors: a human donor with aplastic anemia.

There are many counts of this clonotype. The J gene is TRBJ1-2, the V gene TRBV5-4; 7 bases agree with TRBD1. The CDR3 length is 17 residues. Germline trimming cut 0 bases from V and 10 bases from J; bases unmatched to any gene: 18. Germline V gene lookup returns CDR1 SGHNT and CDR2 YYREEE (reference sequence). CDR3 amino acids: CASSLAGTASSPGVYTF. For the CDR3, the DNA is TGTGCCAGCAGCTTGGCCGGGACAGCGAGTTCTCCTGGTGTCTACACCTTC.

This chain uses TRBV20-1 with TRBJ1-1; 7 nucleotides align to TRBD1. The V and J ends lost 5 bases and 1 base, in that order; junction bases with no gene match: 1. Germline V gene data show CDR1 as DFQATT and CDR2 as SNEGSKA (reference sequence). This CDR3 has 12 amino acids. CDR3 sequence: CSADRENTEAFF. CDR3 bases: TGCAGTGCTGACAGGGAGAACACTGAAGCTTTCTTT.

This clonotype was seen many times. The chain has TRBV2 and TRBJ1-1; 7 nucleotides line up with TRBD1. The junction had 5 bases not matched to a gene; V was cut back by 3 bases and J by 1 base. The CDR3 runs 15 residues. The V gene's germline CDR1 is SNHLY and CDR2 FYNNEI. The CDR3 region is CASSDATGRNTEAFF. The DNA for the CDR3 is TGTGCCAGCAGTGATGCGACAGGGAGGAACACTGAAGCTTTCTTT.

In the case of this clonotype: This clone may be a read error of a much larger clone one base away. CDR3 nucleotide sequence: TGTGCCAGCAGCCAAGGGGCAGGGGGCAATCCACCCCTCCACTTT. Its translation: CASSQGAGGNPPLHF. The rearrangement links TRBV25-1 to TRBJ1-6, with 8 nucleotides matching TRBD1. V was clipped by 6 bases and J by 11 bases; unmatched bases: 12. CDR3 size: 15 residues. Germline CDR1 is MGHDK and CDR2 is SYGVNS.

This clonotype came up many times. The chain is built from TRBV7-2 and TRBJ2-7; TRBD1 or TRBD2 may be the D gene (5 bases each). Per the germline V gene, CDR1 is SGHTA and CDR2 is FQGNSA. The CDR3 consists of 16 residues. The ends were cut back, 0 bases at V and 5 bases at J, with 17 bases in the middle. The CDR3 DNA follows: TGTGCCAGCAGCTTAGCGACCCGGGGCTTCGGGGACGAGCAGTACTTC. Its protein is CASSLATRGFGDEQYF.

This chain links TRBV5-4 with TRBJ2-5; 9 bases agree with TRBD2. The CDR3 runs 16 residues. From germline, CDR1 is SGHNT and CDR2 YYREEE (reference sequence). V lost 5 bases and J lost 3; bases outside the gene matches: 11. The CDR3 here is CASRSPGAGGKETQYF. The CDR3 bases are TGTGCCAGCAGGTCCCCGGGAGCGGGGGGAAAAGAGACCCAGTACTTC.

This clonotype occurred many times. This chain's CDR3 is CASSQGTPYEQYF. The CDR3 DNA follows: TGTGCCAGTTCCCAGGGGACCCCCTACGAGCAGTACTTC. The chain carries TRBV19 and TRBJ2-7; possibly TRBD1 for D (6 bases). V was clipped by 8 bases and J by 2 bases, with 13 bases between them. The CDR3 is 13 amino acids. CDR1 is LNHDA and CDR2 is SQIVND in the germline V gene (reference sequence).

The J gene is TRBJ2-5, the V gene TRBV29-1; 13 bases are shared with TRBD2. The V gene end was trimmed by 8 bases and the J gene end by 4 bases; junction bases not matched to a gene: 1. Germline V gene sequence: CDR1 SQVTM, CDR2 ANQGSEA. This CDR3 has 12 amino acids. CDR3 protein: CSRTSGRETQYF. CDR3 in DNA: TGCAGCCGGACTAGCGGGAGAGAGACCCAGTACTTC.

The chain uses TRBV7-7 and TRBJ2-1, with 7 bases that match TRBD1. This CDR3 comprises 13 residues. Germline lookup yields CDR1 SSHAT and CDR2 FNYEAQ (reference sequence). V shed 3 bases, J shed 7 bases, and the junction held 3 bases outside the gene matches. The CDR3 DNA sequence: TGTGCCAGCAGCTTGGAGACAGGGAATGAGCAGTTCTTC. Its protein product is CASSLETGNEQFF.

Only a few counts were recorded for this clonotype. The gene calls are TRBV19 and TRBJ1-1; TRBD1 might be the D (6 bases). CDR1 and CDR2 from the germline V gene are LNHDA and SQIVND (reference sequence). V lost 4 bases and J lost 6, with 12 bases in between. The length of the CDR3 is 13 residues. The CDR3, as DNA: TGTGCCAGTAGTAGCAGGGGAGTCGCTGAAGCTTTCTTT. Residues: CASSSRGVAEAFF.

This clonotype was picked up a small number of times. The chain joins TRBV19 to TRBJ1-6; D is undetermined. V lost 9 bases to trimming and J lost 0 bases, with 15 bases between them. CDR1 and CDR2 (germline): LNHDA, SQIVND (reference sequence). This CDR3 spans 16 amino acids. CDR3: CASSATPSSYNSPLHF. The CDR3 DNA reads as TGTGCCAGCAGTGCCACCCCAAGCTCCTATAATTCACCCCTCCACTTT.

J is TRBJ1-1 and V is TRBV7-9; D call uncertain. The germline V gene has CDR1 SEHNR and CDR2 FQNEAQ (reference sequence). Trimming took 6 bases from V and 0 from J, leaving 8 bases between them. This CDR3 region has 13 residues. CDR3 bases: TGTGCCAGCAGGGCGAGGGTGAACACTGAAGCTTTCTTT. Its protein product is CASRARVNTEAFF.

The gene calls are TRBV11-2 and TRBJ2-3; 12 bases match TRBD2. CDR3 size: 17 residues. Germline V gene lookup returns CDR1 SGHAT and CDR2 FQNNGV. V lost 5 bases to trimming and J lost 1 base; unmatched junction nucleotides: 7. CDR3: CASSPGLAGTRTDTQYF. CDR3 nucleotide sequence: TGTGCCAGCAGCCCCGGACTAGCGGGGACTCGCACAGATACGCAGTATTTT.

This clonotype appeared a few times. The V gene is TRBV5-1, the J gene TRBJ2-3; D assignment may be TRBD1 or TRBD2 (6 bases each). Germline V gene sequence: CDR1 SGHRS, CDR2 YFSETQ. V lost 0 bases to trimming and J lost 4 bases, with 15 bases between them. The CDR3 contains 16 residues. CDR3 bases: TGCGCCAGCAGCTTGGTTACCGGGGGCGGAGCAGATACGCAGTATTTT. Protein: CASSLVTGGGADTQYF.

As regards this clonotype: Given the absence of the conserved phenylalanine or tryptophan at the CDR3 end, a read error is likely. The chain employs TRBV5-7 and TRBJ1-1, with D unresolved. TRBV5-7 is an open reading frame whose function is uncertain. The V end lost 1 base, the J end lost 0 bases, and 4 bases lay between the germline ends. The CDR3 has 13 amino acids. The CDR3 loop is CASSLSVNTEAFV. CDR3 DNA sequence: TGTGCCAGCAGCTTGTCGGTGAACACTGAAGCTTTCGTT.

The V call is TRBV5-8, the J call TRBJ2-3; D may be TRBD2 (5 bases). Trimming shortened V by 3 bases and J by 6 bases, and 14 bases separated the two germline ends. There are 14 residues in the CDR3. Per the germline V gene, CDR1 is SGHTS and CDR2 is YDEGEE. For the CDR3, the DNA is TGTGCCAGCAGCTCCCCGGCGCCGGGGGATACGCAGTATTTT. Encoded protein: CASSSPAPGDTQYF.

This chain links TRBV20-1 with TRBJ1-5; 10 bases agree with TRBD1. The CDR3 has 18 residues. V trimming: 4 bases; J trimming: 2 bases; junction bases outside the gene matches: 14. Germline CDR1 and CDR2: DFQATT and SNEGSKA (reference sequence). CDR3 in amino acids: CSAKPVTGGKRGNQPQHF. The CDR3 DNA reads TGCAGTGCTAAACCAGTGACAGGGGGCAAGAGGGGCAATCAGCCCCAGCATTTT.

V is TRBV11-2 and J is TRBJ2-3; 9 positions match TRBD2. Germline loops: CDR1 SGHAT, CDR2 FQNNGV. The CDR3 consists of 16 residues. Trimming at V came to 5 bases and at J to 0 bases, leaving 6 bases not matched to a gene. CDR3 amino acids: CASSVWRGGSTDTQYF. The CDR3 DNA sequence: TGTGCCAGCAGCGTATGGCGGGGGGGAAGCACAGATACGCAGTATTTT.

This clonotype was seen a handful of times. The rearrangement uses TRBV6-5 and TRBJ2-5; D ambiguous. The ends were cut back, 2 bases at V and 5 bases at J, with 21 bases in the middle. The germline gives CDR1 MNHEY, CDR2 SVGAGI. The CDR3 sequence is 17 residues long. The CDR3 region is CASSYGLVGKVKETQYF. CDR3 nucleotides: TGTGCCAGCAGTTACGGGTTGGTGGGGAAGGTTAAGGAGACCCAGTACTTC.

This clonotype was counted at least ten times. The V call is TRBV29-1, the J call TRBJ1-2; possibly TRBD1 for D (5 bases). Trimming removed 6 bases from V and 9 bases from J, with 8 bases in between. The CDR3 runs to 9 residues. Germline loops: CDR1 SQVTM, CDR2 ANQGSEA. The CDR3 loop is CSVGHSYTF. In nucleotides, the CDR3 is TGCAGCGTCGGACATAGCTACACCTTC.

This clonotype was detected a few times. CDR3 sequence: CASSLDPGTDEQYF. CDR3 bases: TGCGCCAGCAGCTTGGACCCCGGGACGGACGAGCAGTACTTC. The chain couples TRBV5-1 to TRBJ2-7; D is tentatively TRBD1 or TRBD2 (5 bases each). There are 14 residues in the CDR3. Trimming removed 0 bases from V and 5 bases from J, with 12 bases in between. Germline V gene data show CDR1 as SGHRS and CDR2 as YFSETQ.

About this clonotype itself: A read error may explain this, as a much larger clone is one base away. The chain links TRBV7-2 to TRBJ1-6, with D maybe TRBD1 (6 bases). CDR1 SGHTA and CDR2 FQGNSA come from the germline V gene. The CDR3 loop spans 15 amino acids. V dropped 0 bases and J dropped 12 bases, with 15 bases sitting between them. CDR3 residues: CASSLAIAGDLPLHF. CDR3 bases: TGTGCCAGCAGCTTAGCGATTGCAGGGGATTTACCCCTCCACTTT.

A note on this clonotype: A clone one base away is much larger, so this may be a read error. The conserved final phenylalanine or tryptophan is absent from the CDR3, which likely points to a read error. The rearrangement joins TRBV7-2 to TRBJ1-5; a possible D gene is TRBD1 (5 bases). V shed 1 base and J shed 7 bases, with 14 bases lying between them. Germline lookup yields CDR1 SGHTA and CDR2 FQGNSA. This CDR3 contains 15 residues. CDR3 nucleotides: TGTGCCAGCAGCTTAGGAGGGGTGGTAGGACAGCCCCAGCATTCT. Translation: CASSLGGVVGQPQHS.

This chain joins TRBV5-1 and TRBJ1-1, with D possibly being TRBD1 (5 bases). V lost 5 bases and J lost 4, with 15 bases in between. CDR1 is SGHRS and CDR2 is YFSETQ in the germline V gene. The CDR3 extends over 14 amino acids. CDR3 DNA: TGCGCCAGCAGTACCTCCGACAGCTCCACTGAAGCTTTCTTT. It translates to CASSTSDSSTEAFF.

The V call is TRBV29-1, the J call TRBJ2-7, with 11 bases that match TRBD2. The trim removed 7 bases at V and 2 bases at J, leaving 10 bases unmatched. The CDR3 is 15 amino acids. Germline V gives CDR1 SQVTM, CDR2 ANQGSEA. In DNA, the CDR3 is TGCAGCGCGGAGACTAGCGGGATAGCGACCTACGAGCAGTACTTC. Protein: CSAETSGIATYEQYF.